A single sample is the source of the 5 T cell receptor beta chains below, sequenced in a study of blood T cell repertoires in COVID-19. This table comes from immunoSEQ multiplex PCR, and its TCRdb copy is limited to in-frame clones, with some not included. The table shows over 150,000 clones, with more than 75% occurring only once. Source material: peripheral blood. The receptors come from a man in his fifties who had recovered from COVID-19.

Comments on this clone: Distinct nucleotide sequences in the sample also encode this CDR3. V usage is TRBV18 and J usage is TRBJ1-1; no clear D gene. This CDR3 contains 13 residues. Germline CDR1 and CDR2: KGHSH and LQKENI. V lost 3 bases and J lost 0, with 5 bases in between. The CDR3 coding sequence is TGTGCCAGCTCACCTACACTGAACACTGAAGCTTTCTTT. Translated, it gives CASSPTLNTEAFF.

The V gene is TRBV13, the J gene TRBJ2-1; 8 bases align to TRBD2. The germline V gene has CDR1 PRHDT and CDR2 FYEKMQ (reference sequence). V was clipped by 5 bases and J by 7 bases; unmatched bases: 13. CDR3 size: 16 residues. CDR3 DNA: TGTGCCAGCAGCCCAAGACTAGCGCAAGGGGGAAATGAGCAGTTCTTC. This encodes CASSPRLAQGGNEQFF. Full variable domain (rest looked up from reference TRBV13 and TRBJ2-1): AAGVIQSPRHLIKEKRETATLKCYPIPRHDTVYWYQQGPGQDPQFLISFYEKMQSDKGSIPDRFSAQQFSDYHSELNMSSLELGDSALYFCASSPRLAQGGNEQFFGPGTRLTVL.

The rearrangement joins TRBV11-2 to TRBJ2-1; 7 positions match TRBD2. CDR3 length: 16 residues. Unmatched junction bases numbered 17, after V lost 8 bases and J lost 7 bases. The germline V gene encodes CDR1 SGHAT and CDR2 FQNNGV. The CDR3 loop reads CASVPRWTSIFNEQFF. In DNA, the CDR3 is TGTGCCAGCGTCCCGCGTTGGACTAGTATTTTTAATGAGCAGTTCTTC.

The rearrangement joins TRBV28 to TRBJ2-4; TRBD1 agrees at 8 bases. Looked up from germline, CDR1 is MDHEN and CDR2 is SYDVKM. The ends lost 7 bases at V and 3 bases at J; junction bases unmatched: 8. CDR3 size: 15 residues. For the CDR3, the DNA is TGTGCCAGCAAGGAGACAGGGGCTGGCAAAAACATTCAGTACTTC. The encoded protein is CASKETGAGKNIQYF.

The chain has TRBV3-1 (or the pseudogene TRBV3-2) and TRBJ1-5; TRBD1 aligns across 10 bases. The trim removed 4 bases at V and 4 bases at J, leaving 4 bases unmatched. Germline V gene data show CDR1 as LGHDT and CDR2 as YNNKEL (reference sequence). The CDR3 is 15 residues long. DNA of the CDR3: TGTGCCAGCAGCCTGGGGACAGGGGTAAATCAGCCCCAGCATTTT. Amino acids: CASSLGTGVNQPQHF.